This T cell receptor (beta chain) was identified during a study of PD-L1 blockade in urothelial cancer. Study-level background: Atezolizumab was started by patients in the mid-2010s at 1,200 mg intravenously every 3 weeks. Treatment start was followed by blood analysis at 3 weeks (second dose) and again at 6 weeks.

The CDR3 extends over 18 amino acids. Germline CDR1 reads SGHDT; CDR2 reads YYEEEE. The J segment lost 3 bases and the V segment lost 0 bases, leaving 12 bases of the junction unmatched. Noted time point: peripheral blood 6 weeks after treatment start. This clone was recorded only once. Produced via immunoSEQ multiplex PCR; TCRdb's table is partial and in-frame only. The sample consists of over 25,000 clones, about four fifths of them appearing once. The V call is TRBV5-6, the J call TRBJ2-1; 7 bases agree with TRBD1. This TCR derives from a man aged 65 to 85 with urothelial cancer. Sequenced material: PBMCs, taken around atezolizumab (anti-PD-L1) treatment. The chain's CDR3 is CASSLVKGTGQIYNEQFF. The CDR3 bases are TGTGCCAGCAGCTTGGTTAAGGGTACGGGACAGATCTACAATGAGCAGTTCTTC.